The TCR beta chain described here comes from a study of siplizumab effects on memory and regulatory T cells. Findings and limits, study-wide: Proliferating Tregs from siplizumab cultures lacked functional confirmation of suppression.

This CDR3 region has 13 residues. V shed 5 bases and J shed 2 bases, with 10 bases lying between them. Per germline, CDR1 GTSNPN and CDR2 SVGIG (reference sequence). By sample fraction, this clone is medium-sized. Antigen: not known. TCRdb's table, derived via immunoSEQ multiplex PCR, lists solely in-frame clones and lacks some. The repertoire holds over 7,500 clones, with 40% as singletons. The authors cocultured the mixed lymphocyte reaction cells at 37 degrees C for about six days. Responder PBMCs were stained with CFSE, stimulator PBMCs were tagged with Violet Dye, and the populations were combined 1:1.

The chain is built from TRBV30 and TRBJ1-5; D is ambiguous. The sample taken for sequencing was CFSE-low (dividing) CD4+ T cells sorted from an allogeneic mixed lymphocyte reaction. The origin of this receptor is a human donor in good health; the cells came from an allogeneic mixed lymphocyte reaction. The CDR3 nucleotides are TGTGCCTGGGGCCGGGAGGGCAATCAGCCCCAGCATTTT. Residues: CAWGREGNQPQHF.